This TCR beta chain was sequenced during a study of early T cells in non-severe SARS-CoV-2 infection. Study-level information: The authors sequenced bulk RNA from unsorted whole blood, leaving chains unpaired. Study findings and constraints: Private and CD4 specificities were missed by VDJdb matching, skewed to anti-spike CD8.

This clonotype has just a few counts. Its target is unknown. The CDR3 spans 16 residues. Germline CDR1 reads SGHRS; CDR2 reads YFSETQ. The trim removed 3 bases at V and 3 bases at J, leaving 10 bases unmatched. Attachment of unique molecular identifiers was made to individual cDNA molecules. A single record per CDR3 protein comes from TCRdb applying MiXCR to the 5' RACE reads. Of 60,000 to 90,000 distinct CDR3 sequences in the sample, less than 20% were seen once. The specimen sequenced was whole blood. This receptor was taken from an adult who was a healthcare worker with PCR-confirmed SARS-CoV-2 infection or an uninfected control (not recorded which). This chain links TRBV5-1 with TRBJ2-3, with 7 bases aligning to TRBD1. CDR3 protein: CASSSTGIPLTDTQYF. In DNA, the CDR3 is TGCGCCAGCAGCTCGACAGGGATTCCTTTAACAGATACGCAGTATTTT.